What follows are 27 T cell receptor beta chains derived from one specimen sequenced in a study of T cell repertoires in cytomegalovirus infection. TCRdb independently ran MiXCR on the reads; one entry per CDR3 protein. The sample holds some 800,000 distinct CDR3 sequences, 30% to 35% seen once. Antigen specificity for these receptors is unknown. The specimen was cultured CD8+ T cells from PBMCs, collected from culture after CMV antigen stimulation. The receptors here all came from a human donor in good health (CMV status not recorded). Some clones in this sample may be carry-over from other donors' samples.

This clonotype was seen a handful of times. As DNA, the CDR3 is TGCGCCAGCAGCCTCTCGGACAGCGCCTATGGCTACACCTTC. Its translation is CASSLSDSAYGYTF. The V gene is TRBV4-1, the J gene TRBJ1-2, with a weak D call TRBD1 (6 bases). V was clipped by 4 bases and J by 4 bases, with 13 bases between them. CDR1 and CDR2 (germline): MGHRA, YSYEKL. The CDR3 has 14 amino acids.

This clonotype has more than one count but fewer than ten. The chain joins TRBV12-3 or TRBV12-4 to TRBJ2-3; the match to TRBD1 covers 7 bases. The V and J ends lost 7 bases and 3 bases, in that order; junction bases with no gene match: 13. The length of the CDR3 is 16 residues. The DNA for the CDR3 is TGTGCCAGCACTCAGAAAAGACAGGGCCAGACAGATACGCAGTATTTT. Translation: CASTQKRQGQTDTQYF.

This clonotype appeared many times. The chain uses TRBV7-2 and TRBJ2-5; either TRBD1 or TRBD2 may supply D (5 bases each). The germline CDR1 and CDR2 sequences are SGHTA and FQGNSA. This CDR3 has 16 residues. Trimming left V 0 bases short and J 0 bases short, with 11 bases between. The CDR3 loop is CASSLAGTQYQETQYF. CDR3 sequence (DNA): TGTGCCAGCAGCTTAGCCGGGACCCAGTACCAAGAGACCCAGTACTTC. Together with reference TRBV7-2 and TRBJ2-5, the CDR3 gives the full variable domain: GAGVSQSPSNKVTEKGKDVELRCDPISGHTALYWYRQSLGQGLEFLIYFQGNSAPDKSGLPSDRFSAERTGGSVSTLTIQRTQQEDSAVYLCASSLAGTQYQETQYFGPGTRLLVL.

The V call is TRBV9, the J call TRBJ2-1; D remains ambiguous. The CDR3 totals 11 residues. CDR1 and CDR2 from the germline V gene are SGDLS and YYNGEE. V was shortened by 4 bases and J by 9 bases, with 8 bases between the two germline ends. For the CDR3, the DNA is TGTGCCAGCAGCCAAGCTGGTGAGCAGTTCTTC. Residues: CASSQAGEQFF.

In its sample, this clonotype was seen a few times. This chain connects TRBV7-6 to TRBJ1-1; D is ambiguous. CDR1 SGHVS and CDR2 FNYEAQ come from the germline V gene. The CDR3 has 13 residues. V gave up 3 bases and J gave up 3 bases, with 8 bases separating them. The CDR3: CASSLHGDTEAFF. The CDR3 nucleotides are TGTGCCAGCAGCTTGCATGGGGACACTGAAGCTTTCTTT.

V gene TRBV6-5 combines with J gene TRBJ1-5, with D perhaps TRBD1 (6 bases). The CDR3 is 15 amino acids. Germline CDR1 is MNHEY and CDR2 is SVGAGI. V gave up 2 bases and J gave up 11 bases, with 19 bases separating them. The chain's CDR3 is CASSYRDTDLKAQHF. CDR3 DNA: TGTGCCAGCAGTTACAGGGACACCGACCTGAAGGCCCAGCATTTT.

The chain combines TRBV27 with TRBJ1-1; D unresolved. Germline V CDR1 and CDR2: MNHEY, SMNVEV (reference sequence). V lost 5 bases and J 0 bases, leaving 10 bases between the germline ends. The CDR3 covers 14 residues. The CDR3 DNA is TGTGCCAGCAGTCCCTTTAATATGAACACTGAAGCTTTCTTT. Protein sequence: CASSPFNMNTEAFF.

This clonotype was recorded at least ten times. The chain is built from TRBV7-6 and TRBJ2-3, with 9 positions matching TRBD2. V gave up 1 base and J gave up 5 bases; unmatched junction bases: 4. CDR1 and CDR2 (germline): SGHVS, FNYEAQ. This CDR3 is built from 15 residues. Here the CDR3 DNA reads TGTGCCAGCAGCTTAGGGGAGCGGGGGGAAGATACGCAGTATTTT. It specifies CASSLGERGEDTQYF.

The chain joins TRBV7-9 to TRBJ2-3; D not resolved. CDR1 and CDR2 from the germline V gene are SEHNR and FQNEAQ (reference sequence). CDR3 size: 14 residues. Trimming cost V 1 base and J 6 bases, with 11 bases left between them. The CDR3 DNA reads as TGTGCCAGCAGCTTAGTCTCTGGGATTGATACGCAGTATTTT. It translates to CASSLVSGIDTQYF.

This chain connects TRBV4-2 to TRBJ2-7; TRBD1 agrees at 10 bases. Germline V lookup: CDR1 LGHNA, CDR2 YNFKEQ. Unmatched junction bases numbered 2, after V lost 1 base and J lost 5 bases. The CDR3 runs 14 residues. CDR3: CASSQGDRGDEQYF. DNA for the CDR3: TGTGCCAGCAGCCAAGGGGACAGGGGCGACGAGCAGTACTTC.

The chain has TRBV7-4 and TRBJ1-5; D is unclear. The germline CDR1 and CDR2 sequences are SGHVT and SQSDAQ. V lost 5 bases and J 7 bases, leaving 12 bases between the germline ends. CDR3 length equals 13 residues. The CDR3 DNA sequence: TGTGCCAGCAGCCCGTCGACTGCGCAGCCCCAGCATTTT. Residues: CASSPSTAQPQHF.

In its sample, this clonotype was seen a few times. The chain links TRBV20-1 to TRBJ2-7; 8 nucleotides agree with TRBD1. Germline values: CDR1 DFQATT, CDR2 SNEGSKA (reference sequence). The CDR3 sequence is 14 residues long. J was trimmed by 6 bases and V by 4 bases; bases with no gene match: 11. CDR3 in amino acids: CSATHRGKGSEQYV. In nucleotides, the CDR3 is TGCAGTGCTACCCACAGGGGGAAGGGGAGCGAGCAGTACGTC.

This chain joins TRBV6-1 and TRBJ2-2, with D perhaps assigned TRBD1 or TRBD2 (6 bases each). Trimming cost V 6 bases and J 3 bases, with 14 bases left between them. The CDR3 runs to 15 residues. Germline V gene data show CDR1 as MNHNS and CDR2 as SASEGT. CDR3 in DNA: TGTGCCAGCAGAGAAAGGAGGGGGGACACCGGGGAGCTGTTTTTT. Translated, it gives CASRERRGDTGELFF.

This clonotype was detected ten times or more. The CDR3 DNA follows: TGTGCCAGCAGCTTATCACCCGCTACGGCTGAAGCTTTCTTT. It yields the protein CASSLSPATAEAFF. The gene calls are TRBV7-6 and TRBJ1-1; D gene ambiguous. Between the trimmed V and J ends, which lost 2 bases and 6 bases, there was a span of 13 bases. The CDR3 sequence is 14 residues long. Germline V CDR1 and CDR2: SGHVS, FNYEAQ.

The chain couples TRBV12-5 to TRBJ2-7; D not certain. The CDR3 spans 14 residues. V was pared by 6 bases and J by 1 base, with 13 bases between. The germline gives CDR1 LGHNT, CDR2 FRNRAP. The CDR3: CASGTPLNSYEQYF. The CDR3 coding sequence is TGTGCTAGTGGCACTCCCCTCAATTCCTACGAGCAGTACTTC.

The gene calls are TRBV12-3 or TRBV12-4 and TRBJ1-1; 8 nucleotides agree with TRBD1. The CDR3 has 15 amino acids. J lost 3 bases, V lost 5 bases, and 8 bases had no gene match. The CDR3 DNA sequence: TGTGCCAGCAGTCCAAGGACAGGGCTGGACACTGAAGCTTTCTTT. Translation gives CASSPRTGLDTEAFF.

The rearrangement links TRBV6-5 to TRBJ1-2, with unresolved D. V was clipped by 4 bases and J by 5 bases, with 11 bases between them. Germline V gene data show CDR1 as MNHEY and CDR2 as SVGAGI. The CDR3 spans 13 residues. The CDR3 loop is CASSLTLGYGYTF. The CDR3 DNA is TGTGCCAGCAGTTTAACCCTTGGGTATGGCTACACCTTC.

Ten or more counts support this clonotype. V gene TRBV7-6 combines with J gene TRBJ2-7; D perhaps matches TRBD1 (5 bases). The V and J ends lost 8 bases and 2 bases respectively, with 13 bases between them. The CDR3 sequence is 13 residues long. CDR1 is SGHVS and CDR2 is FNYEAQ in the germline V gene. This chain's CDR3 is CASSRTDTYEQYF. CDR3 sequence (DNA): TGTGCCAGCTCCCGGACGGACACCTACGAGCAGTACTTC.

CDR3: CASSDPRSGDEQYF. In DNA, the CDR3 is TGTGCCAGCAGCGATCCCCGGTCGGGCGACGAGCAGTACTTC. The chain joins TRBV13 to TRBJ2-7; no firm D call. The CDR3 covers 14 residues. V gave up 5 bases and J gave up 5 bases, with 16 bases separating them. The germline CDR1 and CDR2 sequences are PRHDT and FYEKMQ (reference sequence).

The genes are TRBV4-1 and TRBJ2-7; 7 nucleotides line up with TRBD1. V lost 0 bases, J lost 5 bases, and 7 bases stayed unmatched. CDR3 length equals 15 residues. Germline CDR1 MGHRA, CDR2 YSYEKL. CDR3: CASSQDKEQGNEQYF. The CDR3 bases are TGCGCCAGCAGCCAAGATAAAGAACAGGGGAACGAGCAGTACTTC.

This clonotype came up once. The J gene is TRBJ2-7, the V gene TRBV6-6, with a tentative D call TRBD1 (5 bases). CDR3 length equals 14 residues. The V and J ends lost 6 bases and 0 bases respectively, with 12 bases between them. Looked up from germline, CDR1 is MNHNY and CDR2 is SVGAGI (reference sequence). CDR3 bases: TGTGCCAGCAGCCAAGGACACATCTCCTACGAGCAGTACGTC. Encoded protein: CASSQGHISYEQYV.

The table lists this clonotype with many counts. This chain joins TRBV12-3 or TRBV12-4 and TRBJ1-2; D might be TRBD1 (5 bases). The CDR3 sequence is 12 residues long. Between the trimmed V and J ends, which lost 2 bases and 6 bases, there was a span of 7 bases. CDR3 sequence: CASSLRGDGYTF. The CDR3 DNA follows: TGTGCCAGCAGTTTAAGGGGTGATGGCTACACCTTC.

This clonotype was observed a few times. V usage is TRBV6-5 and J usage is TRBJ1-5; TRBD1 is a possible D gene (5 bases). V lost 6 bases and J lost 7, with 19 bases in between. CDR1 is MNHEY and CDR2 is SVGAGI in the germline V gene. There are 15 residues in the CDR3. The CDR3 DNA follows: TGTGCCAGCAGGCCCTTCCCCGGGACCCTACAGCCCCAGCATTTT. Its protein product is CASRPFPGTLQPQHF.

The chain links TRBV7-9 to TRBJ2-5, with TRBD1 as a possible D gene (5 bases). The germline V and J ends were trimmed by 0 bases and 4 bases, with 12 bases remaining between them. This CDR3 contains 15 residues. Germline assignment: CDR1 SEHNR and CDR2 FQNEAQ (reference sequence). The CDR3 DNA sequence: TGTGCCAGCAGCTTAGCGCGCAGGGAAGTAGAGACCCAGTACTTC. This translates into CASSLARREVETQYF.

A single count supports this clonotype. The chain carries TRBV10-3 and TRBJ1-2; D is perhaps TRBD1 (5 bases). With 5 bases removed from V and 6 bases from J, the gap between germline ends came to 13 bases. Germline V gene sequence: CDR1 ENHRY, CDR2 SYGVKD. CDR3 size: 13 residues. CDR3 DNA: TGTGCCATCAGTATCGAGACAGAGGATGGCTACACCTTC. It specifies CAISIETEDGYTF.

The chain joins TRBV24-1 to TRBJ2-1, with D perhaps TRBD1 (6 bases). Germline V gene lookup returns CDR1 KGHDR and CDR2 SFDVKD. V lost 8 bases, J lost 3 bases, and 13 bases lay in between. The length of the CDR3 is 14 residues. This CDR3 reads CATKSGQNYNEQFF. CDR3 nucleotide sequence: TGTGCCACCAAGTCGGGACAAAACTACAATGAGCAGTTCTTC.

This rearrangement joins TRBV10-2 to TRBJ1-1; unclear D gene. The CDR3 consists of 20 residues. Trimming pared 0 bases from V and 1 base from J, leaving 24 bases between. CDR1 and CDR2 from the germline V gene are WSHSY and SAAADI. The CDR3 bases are TGCGCCAGCAGTGAGTCGAGGGTTGTAATGATAAGTCAAAAGAACACTGAAGCTTTCTTT. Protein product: CASSESRVVMISQKNTEAFF.